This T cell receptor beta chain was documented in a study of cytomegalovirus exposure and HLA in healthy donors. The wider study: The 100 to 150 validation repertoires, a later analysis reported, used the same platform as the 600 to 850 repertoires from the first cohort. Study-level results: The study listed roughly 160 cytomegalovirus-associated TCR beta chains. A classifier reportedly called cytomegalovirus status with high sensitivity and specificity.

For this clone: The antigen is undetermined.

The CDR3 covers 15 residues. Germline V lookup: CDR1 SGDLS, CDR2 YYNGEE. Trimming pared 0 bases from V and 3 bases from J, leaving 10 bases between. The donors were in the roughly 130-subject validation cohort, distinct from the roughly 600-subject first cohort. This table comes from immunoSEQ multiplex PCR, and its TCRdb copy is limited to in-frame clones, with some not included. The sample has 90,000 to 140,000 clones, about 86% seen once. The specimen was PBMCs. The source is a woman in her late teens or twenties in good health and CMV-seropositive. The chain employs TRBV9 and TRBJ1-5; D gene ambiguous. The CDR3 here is CASSVDGEDNQPQHF. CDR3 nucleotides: TGTGCCAGCAGCGTAGATGGGGAGGACAATCAGCCCCAGCATTTT.